This T cell receptor (beta chain) originates from a study of shared clonotypes between healthy human individuals. A single count supports this clone. Only CD45RO-negative cells positively selected for CCR7 counted as naive CD8 cells, so terminally differentiated effector memory CD45RA+ cells were excluded. Measured with immunoSEQ multiplex PCR; TCRdb has only the in-frame clones, and not every one. The table records about 2.1 million clones, just over 90% of them present only once. The CDR3 runs 12 residues. CDR1 is LNHDA and CDR2 is SQIVND in the germline V gene (reference sequence). The V and J ends lost 8 bases and 1 base respectively, with 8 bases between them.

The sequenced sample was naive CD8+ T cells from PBMCs. This chain joins TRBV19 and TRBJ1-1; no firm D call. The sequence came from a man younger than 35 in good health. Some clones in this sample may be carry-over from other donors' samples. Here the CDR3 reads CASLEGNTEAFF. CDR3 in DNA: TGTGCCAGTCTAGAGGGGAACACTGAAGCTTTCTTT.